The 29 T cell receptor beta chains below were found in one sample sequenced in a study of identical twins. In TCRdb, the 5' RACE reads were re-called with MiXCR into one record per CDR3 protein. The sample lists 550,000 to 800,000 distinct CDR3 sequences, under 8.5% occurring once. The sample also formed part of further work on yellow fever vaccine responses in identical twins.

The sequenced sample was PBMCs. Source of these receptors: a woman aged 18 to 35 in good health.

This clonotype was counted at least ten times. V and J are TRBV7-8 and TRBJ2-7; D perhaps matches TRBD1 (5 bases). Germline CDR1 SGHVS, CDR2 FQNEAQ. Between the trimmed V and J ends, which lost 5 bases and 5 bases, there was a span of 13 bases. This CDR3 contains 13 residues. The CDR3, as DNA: TGTGCCAGCAGCCCACAGGACACGGACGAGCAGTACTTC. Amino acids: CASSPQDTDEQYF. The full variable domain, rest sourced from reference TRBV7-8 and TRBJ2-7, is GAGVSQSPRYKVAKRGQDVALRCDPISGHVSLFWYQQALGQGPEFLTYFQNEAQLDKSGLPSDRFFAERPEGSVSTLKIQRTQQEDSAVYLCASSPQDTDEQYFGPGTRLTVT.

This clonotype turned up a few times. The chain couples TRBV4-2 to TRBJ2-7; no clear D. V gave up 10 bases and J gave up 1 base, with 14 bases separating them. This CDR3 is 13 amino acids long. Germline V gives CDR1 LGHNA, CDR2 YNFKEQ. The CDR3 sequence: CATSRDESYEQYF. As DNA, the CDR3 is TGTGCCACATCTAGGGATGAGTCCTACGAGCAGTACTTC.

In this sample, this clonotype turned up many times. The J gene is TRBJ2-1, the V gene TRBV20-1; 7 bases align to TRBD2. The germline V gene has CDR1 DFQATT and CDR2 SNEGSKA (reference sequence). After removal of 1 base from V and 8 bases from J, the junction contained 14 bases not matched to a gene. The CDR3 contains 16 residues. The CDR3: CSARGPTSPNLDEQFF. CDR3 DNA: TGCAGTGCTAGAGGTCCGACTAGCCCAAACCTCGATGAGCAGTTCTTC.

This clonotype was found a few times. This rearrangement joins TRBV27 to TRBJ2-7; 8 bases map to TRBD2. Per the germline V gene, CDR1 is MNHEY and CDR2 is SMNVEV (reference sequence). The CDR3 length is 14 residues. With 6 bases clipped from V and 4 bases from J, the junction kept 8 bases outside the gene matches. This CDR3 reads CASSPGTRGYEQYF. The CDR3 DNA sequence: TGTGCCAGCAGCCCCGGGACTAGAGGTTACGAGCAGTACTTC.

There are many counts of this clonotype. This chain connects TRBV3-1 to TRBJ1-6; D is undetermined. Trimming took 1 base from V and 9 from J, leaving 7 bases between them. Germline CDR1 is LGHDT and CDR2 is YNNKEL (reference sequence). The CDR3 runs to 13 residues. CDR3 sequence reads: CASSQGGGSPLHF. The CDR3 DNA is TGTGCCAGCAGCCAAGGAGGCGGTTCACCCCTCCACTTT.

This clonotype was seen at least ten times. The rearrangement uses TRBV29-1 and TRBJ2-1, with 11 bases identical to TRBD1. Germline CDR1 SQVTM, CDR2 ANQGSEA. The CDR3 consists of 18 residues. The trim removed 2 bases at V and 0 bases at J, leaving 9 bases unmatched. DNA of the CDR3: TGCAGCGTTGAAAGGGACAGGGGGGATGCGAGCTCCTACAATGAGCAGTTCTTC. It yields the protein CSVERDRGDASSYNEQFF.

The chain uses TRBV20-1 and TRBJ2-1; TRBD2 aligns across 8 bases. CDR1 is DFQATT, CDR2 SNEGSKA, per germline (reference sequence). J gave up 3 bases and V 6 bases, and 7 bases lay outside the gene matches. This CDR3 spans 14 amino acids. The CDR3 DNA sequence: TGCAGTGCACGAGCGGGAGTCAACTACAATGAGCAGTTCTTC. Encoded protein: CSARAGVNYNEQFF.

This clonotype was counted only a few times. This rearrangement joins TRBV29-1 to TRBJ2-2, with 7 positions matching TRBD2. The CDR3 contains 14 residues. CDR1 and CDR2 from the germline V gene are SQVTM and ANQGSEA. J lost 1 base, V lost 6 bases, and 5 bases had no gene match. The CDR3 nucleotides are TGCAGCGTGATAGCGGGTGGGAACACCGGGGAGCTGTTTTTT. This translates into CSVIAGGNTGELFF.

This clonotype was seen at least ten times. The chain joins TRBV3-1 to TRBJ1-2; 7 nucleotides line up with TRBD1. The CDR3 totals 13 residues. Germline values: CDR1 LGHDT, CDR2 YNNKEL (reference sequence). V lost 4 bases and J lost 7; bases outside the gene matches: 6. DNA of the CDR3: TGTGCCAGCAGCCCTGACAGGGCGGTTGGCTACACCTTC. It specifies CASSPDRAVGYTF.

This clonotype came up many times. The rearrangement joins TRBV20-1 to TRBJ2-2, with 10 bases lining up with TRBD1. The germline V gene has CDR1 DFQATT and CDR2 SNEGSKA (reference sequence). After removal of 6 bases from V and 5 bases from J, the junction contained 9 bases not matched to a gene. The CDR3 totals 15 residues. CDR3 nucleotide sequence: TGCAGTGCAAGGACAGGGGGTGTAGGAACCGGGGAGCTGTTTTTT. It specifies CSARTGGVGTGELFF.

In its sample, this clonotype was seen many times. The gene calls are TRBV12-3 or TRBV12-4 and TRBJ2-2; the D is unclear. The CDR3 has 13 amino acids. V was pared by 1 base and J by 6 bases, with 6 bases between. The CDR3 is CASSLGRSGELFF. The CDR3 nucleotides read TGTGCCAGCAGTTTAGGACGATCCGGGGAGCTGTTTTTT.

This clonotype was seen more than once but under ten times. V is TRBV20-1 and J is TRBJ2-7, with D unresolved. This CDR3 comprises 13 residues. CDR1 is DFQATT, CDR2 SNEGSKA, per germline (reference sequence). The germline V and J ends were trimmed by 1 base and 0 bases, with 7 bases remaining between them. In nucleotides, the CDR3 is TGCAGTGCTAGAGCAGAGAACTCCTACGAGCAGTACTTC. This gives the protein CSARAENSYEQYF.

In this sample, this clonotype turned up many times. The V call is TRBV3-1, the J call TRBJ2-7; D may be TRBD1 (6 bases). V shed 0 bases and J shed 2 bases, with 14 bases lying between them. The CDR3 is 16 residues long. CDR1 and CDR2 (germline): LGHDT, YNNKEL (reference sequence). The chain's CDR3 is CASSQDSRTDTYEQYF. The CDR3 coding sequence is TGTGCCAGCAGCCAAGATTCTAGGACAGATACCTACGAGCAGTACTTC.

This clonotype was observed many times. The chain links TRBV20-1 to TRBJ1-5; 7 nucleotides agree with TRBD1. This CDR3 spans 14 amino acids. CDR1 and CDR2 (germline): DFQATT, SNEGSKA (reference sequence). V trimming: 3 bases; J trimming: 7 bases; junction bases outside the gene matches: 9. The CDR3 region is CSASPTGVGQPQHF. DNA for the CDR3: TGCAGTGCTAGCCCTACAGGGGTGGGGCAGCCCCAGCATTTT.

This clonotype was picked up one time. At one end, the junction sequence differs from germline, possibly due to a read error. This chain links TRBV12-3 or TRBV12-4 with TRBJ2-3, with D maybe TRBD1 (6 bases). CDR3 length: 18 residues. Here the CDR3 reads CTSSLSRFRDTQGDTQYF. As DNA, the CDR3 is TGTACCAGCAGTTTATCACGTTTTAGGGACACGCAGGGGGATACGCAGTATTTT.

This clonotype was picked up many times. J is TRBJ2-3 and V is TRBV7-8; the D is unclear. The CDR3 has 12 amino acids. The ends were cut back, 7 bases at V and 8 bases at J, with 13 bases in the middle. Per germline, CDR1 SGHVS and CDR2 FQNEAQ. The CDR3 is CASTYVGGTQYF. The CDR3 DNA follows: TGTGCCAGCACCTATGTGGGCGGTACGCAGTATTTT.

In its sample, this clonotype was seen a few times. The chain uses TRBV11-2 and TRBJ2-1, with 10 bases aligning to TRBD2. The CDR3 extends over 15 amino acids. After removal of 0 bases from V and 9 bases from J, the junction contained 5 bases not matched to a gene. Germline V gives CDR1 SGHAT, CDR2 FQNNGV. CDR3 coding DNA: TGTGCCAGCAGCTTAGATCCGAGCGGGGGGGTTGAGCAGTTCTTC. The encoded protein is CASSLDPSGGVEQFF.

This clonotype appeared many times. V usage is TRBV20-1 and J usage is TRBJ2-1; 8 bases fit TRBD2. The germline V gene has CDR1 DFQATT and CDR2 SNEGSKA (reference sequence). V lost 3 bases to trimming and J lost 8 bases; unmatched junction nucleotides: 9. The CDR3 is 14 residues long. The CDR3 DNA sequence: TGCAGTGCTAGTGTCGGGAGGGCCAGCCATGAGCAGTTCTTC. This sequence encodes CSASVGRASHEQFF.

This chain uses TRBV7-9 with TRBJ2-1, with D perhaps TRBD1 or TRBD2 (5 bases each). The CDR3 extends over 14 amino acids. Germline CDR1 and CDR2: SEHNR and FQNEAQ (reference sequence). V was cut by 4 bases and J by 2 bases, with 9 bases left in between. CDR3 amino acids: CASSWGPAYNEQFF. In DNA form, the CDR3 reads TGTGCCAGCAGCTGGGGACCAGCCTACAATGAGCAGTTCTTC.

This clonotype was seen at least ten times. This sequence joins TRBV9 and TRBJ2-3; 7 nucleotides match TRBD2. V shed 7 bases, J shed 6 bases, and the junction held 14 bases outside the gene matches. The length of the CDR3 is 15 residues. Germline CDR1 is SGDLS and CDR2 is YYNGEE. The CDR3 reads CASGAREKIGDTQYF. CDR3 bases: TGTGCCAGCGGGGCGCGGGAGAAGATCGGGGATACGCAGTATTTT. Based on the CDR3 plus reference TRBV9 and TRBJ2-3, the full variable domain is DSGVTQTPKHLITATGQRVTLRCSPRSGDLSVYWYQQSLDQGLQFLIQYYNGEERAKGNILERFSAQQFPDLHSELNLSSLELGDSALYFCASGAREKIGDTQYFGPGTRLTVL.

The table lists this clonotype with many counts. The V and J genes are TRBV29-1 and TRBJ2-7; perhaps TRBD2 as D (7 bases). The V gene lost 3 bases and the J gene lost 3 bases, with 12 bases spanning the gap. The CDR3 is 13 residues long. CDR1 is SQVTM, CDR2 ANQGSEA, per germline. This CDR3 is CSVEGGTHYEQYF. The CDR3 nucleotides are TGCAGCGTTGAGGGGGGGACACACTACGAGCAGTACTTC.

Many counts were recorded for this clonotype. The CDR3 loop is CATSGFPGTEAFF. The DNA for the CDR3 is TGTGCCACCAGTGGCTTTCCGGGCACTGAAGCTTTCTTT. This rearrangement joins TRBV24-1 to TRBJ1-1; D unclear. Germline loops: CDR1 KGHDR, CDR2 SFDVKD. CDR3 length: 13 amino acids. Trimming left V 5 bases short and J 4 bases short, with 10 bases between.

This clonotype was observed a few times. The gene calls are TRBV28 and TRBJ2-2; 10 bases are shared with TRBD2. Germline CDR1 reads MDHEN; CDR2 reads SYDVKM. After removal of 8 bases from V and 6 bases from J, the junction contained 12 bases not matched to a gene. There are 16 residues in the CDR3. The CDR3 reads CASQSPTSGLAGELFF. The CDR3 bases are TGTGCCAGCCAATCGCCGACTAGCGGGTTGGCCGGGGAGCTGTTTTTT.

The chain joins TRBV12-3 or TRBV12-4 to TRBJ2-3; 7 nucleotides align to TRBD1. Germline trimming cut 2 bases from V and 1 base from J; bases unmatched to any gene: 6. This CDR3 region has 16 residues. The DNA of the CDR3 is TGTGCCAGCAGTTTACCCTCGGGACAGCGCACAGATACGCAGTATTTT. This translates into CASSLPSGQRTDTQYF.

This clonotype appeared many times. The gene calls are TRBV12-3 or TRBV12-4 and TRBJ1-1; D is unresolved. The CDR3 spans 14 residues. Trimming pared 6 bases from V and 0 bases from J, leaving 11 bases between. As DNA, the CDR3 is TGTGCCAGCAGCCTGGACGGTTTGAACACTGAAGCTTTCTTT. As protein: CASSLDGLNTEAFF.

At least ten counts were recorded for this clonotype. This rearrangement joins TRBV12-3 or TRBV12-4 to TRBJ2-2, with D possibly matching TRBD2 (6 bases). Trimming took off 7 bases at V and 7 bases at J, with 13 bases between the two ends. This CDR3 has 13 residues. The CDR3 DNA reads TGTGCCAGCACCCCTTGGGGGGACGGGGAGCTGTTTTTT. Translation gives CASTPWGDGELFF.

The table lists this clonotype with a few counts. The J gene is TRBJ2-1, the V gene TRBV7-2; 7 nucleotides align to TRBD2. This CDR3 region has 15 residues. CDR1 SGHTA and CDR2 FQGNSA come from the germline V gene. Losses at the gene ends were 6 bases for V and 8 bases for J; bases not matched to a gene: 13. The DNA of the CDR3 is TGTGCCAGCAGTACCAGCGGGGTCATGATGGATGAGCAGTTCTTC. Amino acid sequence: CASSTSGVMMDEQFF.

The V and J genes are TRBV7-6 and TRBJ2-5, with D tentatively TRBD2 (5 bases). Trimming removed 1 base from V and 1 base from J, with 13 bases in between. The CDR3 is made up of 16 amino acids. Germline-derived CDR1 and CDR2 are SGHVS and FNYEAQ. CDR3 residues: CASSLVGVGSQETQYF. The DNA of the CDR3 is TGTGCCAGCAGCTTAGTCGGGGTGGGAAGCCAAGAGACCCAGTACTTC.

CDR3 nucleotides: TGCGTCGGGGGCCCCTCCTACAATGAGCAGTTCTTC. It is translated as CVGGPSYNEQFF. The chain links TRBV20-1 to TRBJ2-1, with D perhaps assigned TRBD1 or TRBD2 (6 bases each). Germline assignment: CDR1 DFQATT and CDR2 SNEGSKA (reference sequence). The CDR3 length is 12 residues.